The sequence of this TCR beta chain was determined in a study of blood T cell repertoires in COVID-19. Looking at the study overall: The samples span acute and convalescent COVID-19 from the United States, Italy and Spain.

Germline V gene lookup returns CDR1 LGHNA and CDR2 YNFKEQ. With 0 bases removed from V and 0 bases from J, the gap between germline ends came to 14 bases. This CDR3 region has 18 residues. Using immunoSEQ multiplex PCR, the repertoire was profiled, and TCRdb retains in-frame clones only, with some absent. Of 130,000 or so clones in the sample, about four fifths were seen once. The chain uses TRBV4-2 and TRBJ1-4; D is possibly TRBD1 (5 bases). The sample consisted of peripheral blood. The source of this sequence is a man at least 80 years old with acute or convalescent COVID-19. The chain's CDR3 is CASSQDPPGQATNEKLFF. The CDR3 bases are TGTGCCAGCAGCCAAGATCCCCCCGGACAAGCAACTAATGAAAAACTGTTTTTT.